The rows below give T cell receptor beta chains drawn from one sample of a study of cytomegalovirus exposure and HLA in healthy donors. The assay was immunoSEQ multiplex PCR, and TCRdb's table has in-frame clones only and misses some. This table holds around 150,000 clones, about four fifths found once. Sequences were obtained from PBMCs. These receptors were collected from a middle-aged man in good health and CMV-seropositive. The CDR3 runs from the conserved cysteine through the conserved F or W. A D gene is named only where the DNA matches it firmly. A clone size is listed for some rows: how often the clone was seen (once, few, many), or a class if it is expanded.

TRBD1	.	TRBJ2-5	TRBV7-9	CASSRTGSLGETQYF	TGTGCCAGCAGCCGGACAGGGTCCTTGGGAGAGACCCAGTACTTC
TRBD2	.	TRBJ2-2	TRBV9	CASSPTSAPGELFF	TGTGCCAGCAGCCCGACTAGCGCCCCCGGGGAGCTGTTTTTT
TRBD2	.	TRBJ2-1	TRBV19	CASSPTSGRSPYNEQFF	TGTGCCAGTAGCCCTACTAGCGGGAGGTCCCCCTACAATGAGCAGTTCTTC
.	.	TRBJ2-2	TRBV7-9	CASSTRGSLNTGELFF	TGTGCCAGCAGCACGCGAGGTTCACTCAACACCGGGGAGCTGTTTTTT
.	.	TRBJ1-6	TRBV7-8	CASRLQTANSPLHF	TGTGCCAGCAGGCTCCAGACAGCGAATTCACCCCTCCACTTT
TRBD2	.	TRBJ2-7	TRBV29-1	CSVRGLAGAGYEQYF	TGCAGCGTAAGGGGACTAGCGGGAGCGGGGTACGAGCAGTACTTC
.	.	TRBJ2-2	TRBV11-2	CASSLTYGEAGELFF	TGTGCCAGCAGCCTCACATATGGGGAGGCCGGGGAGCTGTTTTTT
.	.	TRBJ2-1	TRBV30	CAWSLGPGVEQFF	TGTGCCTGGAGTCTAGGACCCGGGGTTGAGCAGTTCTTC
TRBD2	.	TRBJ2-2	TRBV7-9	CASSLLSGSTTGELFF	TGTGCCAGCAGCTTACTGAGCGGGAGTACGACCGGGGAGCTGTTTTTT
.	.	TRBJ2-7	TRBV4-1	CASSQDGGYEQYF	TGCGCCAGCAGCCAAGACGGGGGCTACGAGCAGTACTTC
.	.	TRBJ1-2	TRBV28	CASSLGQIYGYTF	TGTGCCAGCAGTCTCGGACAGATCTATGGCTACACCTTC
.	few	TRBJ2-7	TRBV7-3	CASSLLARDEQYF	TGTGCCAGCAGCTTATTGGCGCGGGACGAGCAGTACTTC
.	.	TRBJ1-4	TRBV9	CASSGQTGTNEKLFF	TGTGCCAGCAGCGGACAAACCGGGACAAATGAAAAACTGTTTTTT